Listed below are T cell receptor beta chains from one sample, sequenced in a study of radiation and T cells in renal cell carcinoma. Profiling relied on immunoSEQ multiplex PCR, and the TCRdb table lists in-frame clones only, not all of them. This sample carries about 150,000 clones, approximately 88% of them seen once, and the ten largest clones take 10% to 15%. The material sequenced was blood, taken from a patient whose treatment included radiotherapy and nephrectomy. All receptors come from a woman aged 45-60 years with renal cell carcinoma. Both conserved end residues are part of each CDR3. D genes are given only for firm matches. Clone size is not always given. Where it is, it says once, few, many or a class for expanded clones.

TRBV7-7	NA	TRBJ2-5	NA	TGTGCTAGCAGCCCCAGTTTAGTGGGGTGGGAGACCCAGTACTTC	CASSPSLVGWETQYF
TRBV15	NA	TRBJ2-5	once	TGTGCCACCAGCAGAGATCAGGACCCCCAAGAGACCCAGTACTTC	CATSRDQDPQETQYF
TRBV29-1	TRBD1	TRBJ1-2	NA	TGCAGCGTTGAAAGGGGGCCTGGCTATGGCTACACCTTC	CSVERGPGYGYTF
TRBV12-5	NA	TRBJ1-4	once	TGTGCTAGTGGTTTGCGCCCGGACTATGAAAAACTGTTTTTT	CASGLRPDYEKLFF
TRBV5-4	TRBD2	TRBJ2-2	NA	TGTGCCAGCAGCTTGGGAGGACTAGACACCGGGGAGCTGTTTTTT	CASSLGGLDTGELFF
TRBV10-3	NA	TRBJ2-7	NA	TGTGCCATCAGTCCGGGACCCCCGTCCGAGCAGTACTTC	CAISPGPPSEQYF
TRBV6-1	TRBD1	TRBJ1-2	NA	TGTGCCAGCAGTGAAGGACAGGGTGTTCATGGCTACACCTTC	CASSEGQGVHGYTF
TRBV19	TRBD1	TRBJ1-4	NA	TGTGCCAGTAGGGGACAGGTTGCAACTAATGAAAAACTGTTTTTT	CASRGQVATNEKLFF
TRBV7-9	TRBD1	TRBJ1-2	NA	TGTGCCAGCAGCTTAGCGGGGGGACAGTATGAAGGCTACACCTTC	CASSLAGGQYEGYTF
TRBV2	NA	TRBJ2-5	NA	TGTGCCAGCAGTGGAGGGTGGCCGAAAGAGACCCAGTACTTC	CASSGGWPKETQYF
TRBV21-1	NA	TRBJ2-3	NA	TGTGCCAGCAGCAAATATAACAGGGTGAGGTTTACAGATACGCAGTATTTT	CASSKYNRVRFTDTQYF
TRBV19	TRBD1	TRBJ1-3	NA	TGTGCCAGTAGTGTCACTTGGACAGGGGGGGCCTCTGGAAACACCATATATTTT	CASSVTWTGGASGNTIYF
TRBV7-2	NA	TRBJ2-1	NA	TGTGCCAGCAGGATAGGGAGGGAGCAGTTCTTC	CASRIGREQFF
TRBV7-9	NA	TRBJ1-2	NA	TGTGCCAGCAGCCAATCCGGGACATTAGCTAACTATGGCTACACCTTC	CASSQSGTLANYGYTF
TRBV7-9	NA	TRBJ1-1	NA	TGTGCCGGGGCAGGGGCAGTCAAGGACACTGAAGCTTTCTTT	CAGAGAVKDTEAFF
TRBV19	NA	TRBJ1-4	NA	TGTGCCAGTAGTATAGCTAGGGGCCAAAATGAAAAACTGTTTTTT	CASSIARGQNEKLFF
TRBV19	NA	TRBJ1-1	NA	TGTGCCAGTAATGGCAGGAGAAACACTGAAGCTTTCTTT	CASNGRRNTEAFF
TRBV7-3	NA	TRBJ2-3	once	TGTGCCAGCAGCTTATTAGGGGCAGATACGCAGTATTTT	CASSLLGADTQYF
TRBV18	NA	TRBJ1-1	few	TGTGCCAGCTCTCAGGAGGTCGACACTGAAGCTTTCTTT	CASSQEVDTEAFF
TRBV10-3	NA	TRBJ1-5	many	TGTGCCATCTCAGGGGAGCGTCAGCCCCAGCATTTT	CAISGERQPQHF
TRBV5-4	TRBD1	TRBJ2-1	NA	TGTGCCAGCAGCTCCGCCAGGGGGTTGAGGAATGAGCAGTTCTTC	CASSSARGLRNEQFF
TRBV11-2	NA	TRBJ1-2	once	TGTGCCAGCAGCCCAGGGCTTGGCTATGGCTACACCTTC	CASSPGLGYGYTF
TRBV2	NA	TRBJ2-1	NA	TGTGCCAGCAGATTCGGCGGGGAGGTGTACAATGAGCAGTTCTTC	CASRFGGEVYNEQFF
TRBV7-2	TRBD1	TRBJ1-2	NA	TGTGCCAGCAGCTGGACAGGCCGGGGCTACACCTTC	CASSWTGRGYTF
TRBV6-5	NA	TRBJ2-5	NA	TGTGCCAGCAGCCCCGTGTATCGGAGCCGGGGGAAGTACTTC	CASSPVYRSRGKYF
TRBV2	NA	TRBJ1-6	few	TGTGCCAGCAGTGACACGGGACCGGGGCTCCACTTT	CASSDTGPGLHF
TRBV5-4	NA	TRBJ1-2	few	TGTGCCAGCAGCTTGGACAGCTATGGCTACACCTTC	CASSLDSYGYTF
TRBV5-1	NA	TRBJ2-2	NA	TGCGCCAGCAGCTTGGGAAACACCGGGGAGCTGTTTTTT	CASSLGNTGELFF
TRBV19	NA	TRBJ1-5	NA	TGTGCCAGTAGTATGCAGGTCAACCAGCCCCAGCATTTT	CASSMQVNQPQHF
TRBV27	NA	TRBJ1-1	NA	TGTGCCAGCAACCCTTGGGACGCGAGGGGGATGAACACTGAAGCTTTCTTT	CASNPWDARGMNTEAFF
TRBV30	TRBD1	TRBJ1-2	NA	TGTGCCTGGAGTATGACAGGGGCCTATGGCTACACCTTC	CAWSMTGAYGYTF
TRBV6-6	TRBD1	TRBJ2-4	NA	TGTGCCAGCAGTCCCCGGGACAGGGGAAACATTCAGTACTTC	CASSPRDRGNIQYF
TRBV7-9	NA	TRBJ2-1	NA	TGTGCCAGCAGTTTGGCCGCTGCTGGGGGGAGCCGGCAGTTCTTC	CASSLAAAGGSRQFF
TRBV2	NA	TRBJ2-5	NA	TGTGCCAGCAGTGCCGACAGTCAAGAGACCCAGTACTTC	CASSADSQETQYF
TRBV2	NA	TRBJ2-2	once	TGTGCCAGCAGTGAAGCGCCCAGGGACGGGGAGCTGTTTTTT	CASSEAPRDGELFF
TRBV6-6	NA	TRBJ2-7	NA	TGTGCCAGCAGTGTTCGGGGGCCGGATGGCGAGCAGTACTTC	CASSVRGPDGEQYF
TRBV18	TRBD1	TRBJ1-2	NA	TGTGCCAGCTCCAACAGGGACAGGGAACGCTACACCTTC	CASSNRDRERYTF
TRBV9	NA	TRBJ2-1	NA	TGTGCCAGCAGCGTGGGGGGCTTGGATGAGCAGTTCTTC	CASSVGGLDEQFF